Below, 21 T cell receptor beta chains from the same sample are listed, as sequenced in a study of cytomegalovirus exposure and HLA in healthy donors. The PCR employed 60 Vbeta primers together with 13 Jbeta primers. The method was immunoSEQ multiplex PCR; TCRdb's version includes in-frame clones alone and lacks a portion of them. The table shows approximately 220,000 clones, with over 60% occurring only once. The specimen sequenced was PBMCs. The origin of the receptors is a man aged 35 to 55 in good health and CMV-seronegative.

V is TRBV5-1 and J is TRBJ1-2, with TRBD1 as a possible D gene (5 bases). Trimming stripped 2 bases from V and 7 bases from J, with 12 bases between. The CDR3 runs to 13 residues. Germline CDR1 SGHRS, CDR2 YFSETQ. CDR3 in DNA: TGCGCCAGCAGCTTATGGCAGGGTGCTGGCTACACCTTC. Translated, it gives CASSLWQGAGYTF. Combining the CDR3 with reference TRBV5-1 and TRBJ1-2 gives the whole variable domain KAGVTQTPRYLIKTRGQQVTLSCSPISGHRSVSWYQQTPGQGLQFLFEYFSETQRNKGNFPGRFSGRQFSNSRSEMNVSTLELGDSALYLCASSLWQGAGYTFGSGTRLTVV.

CDR3 region: CASSTGTGQANYGYTF. CDR3 coding DNA: TGTGCCAGCAGCACCGGGACAGGCCAAGCTAACTATGGCTACACCTTC. The chain uses TRBV7-9 and TRBJ1-2, with 8 bases fitting TRBD1. Looked up from germline, CDR1 is SEHNR and CDR2 is FQNEAQ (reference sequence). This CDR3 has 16 amino acids. J gave up 0 bases and V 5 bases, and 8 bases lay outside the gene matches.

The rearrangement links TRBV5-8 to TRBJ1-1; D may be TRBD1 (6 bases). Germline V gene lookup returns CDR1 SGHTS and CDR2 YDEGEE. The ends were cut back, 4 bases at V and 10 bases at J, with 23 bases in the middle. The CDR3 loop spans 15 amino acids. The CDR3 nucleotides are TGTGCCAGCAGCCGAGAACTACAGGGCAGTGGTGCAGCTTTCTTT. Encoded protein: CASSRELQGSGAAFF.

V is TRBV6-6 and J is TRBJ1-2; D not certain. Trimming stripped 5 bases from V and 7 bases from J, with 17 bases between. The CDR3 sequence is 14 residues long. Germline V CDR1 and CDR2: MNHNY, SVGAGI (reference sequence). This CDR3 is CASSPLGRKAGYTF. The CDR3 DNA is TGTGCCAGCAGTCCCCTGGGCAGGAAGGCTGGCTACACCTTC.

The chain combines TRBV9 with TRBJ2-3; 7 bases fit TRBD2. V lost 4 bases and J lost 3; bases outside the gene matches: 14. The CDR3 contains 17 residues. Germline V CDR1 and CDR2: SGDLS, YYNGEE. The CDR3 is CASSSGRGGRITDTQYF. As DNA, the CDR3 is TGTGCCAGCAGCTCAGGGAGGGGCGGGAGAATAACAGATACGCAGTATTTT.

The J gene is TRBJ2-1, the V gene TRBV5-6; 7 nucleotides agree with TRBD1. The trim removed 4 bases at V and 9 bases at J, leaving 16 bases unmatched. The CDR3 length is 16 residues. CDR1 and CDR2 from the germline V gene are SGHDT and YYEEEE. The CDR3 coding sequence is TGTGCCAGCAGCCTGCCGGGGACAGCTGTCGGCAGTGAGCAGTTCTTC. It is translated as CASSLPGTAVGSEQFF. Supplemented by reference TRBV5-6 and TRBJ2-1, the full variable domain reads DAGVTQSPTHLIKTRGQQVTLRCSPKSGHDTVSWYQQALGQGPQFIFQYYEEEERQRGNFPDRFSGHQFPNYSSELNVNALLLGDSALYLCASSLPGTAVGSEQFFGPGTRLTVL.

The chain combines TRBV7-3 with TRBJ2-3; 9 positions match TRBD1. The germline CDR1 and CDR2 sequences are SGHTA and FQGTGA. V trimming: 5 bases; J trimming: 4 bases; junction bases outside the gene matches: 7. This CDR3 is built from 15 residues. The CDR3 DNA is TGTGCCAGCAGCCTAATGGGACAGGGCGCAGATACGCAGTATTTT. Its translation: CASSLMGQGADTQYF.

V is TRBV19 and J is TRBJ2-5; TRBD2 is a possible D gene (6 bases). Germline-derived CDR1 and CDR2 are LNHDA and SQIVND (reference sequence). The length of the CDR3 is 14 residues. The V end lost 9 bases, the J end lost 5 bases, and 19 bases lay between the germline ends. Here the CDR3 reads CASTLEGSSETQYF. The CDR3 DNA is TGTGCCAGCACCCTGGAGGGCTCCAGCGAGACCCAGTACTTC.

J is TRBJ1-4 and V is TRBV30; no reliable D call. Looked up from germline, CDR1 is GTSNPN and CDR2 is SVGIG (reference sequence). V was pared by 3 bases and J by 8 bases, with 13 bases between. CDR3 length: 13 residues. Here the CDR3 DNA reads TGTGCCTGGAGCCTGAGGATGCGGGAAAAACTGTTTTTT. Its protein is CAWSLRMREKLFF. The full variable domain, with the rest looked up from reference TRBV30 and TRBJ1-4, is SQTIHQWPATLVQPVGSPLSLECTVEGTSNPNLYWYRQAAGRGLQLLFYSVGIGQISSEVPQNLSASRPQDRQFILSSKKLLLSDSGFYLCAWSLRMREKLFFGSGTQLSVL.

V usage is TRBV4-1 and J usage is TRBJ1-1, with a possible D match to TRBD1 (6 bases). Per germline, CDR1 MGHRA and CDR2 YSYEKL. There are 14 residues in the CDR3. Between the trimmed V and J ends, which lost 5 bases and 0 bases, there was a span of 10 bases. The CDR3 spells CASSFRQVNTEAFF. CDR3 DNA sequence: TGCGCCAGCAGCTTTAGACAGGTGAACACTGAAGCTTTCTTT.

As concerns this clone: One end of the junction does not line up with germline, which may come from a read error. The chain uses TRBV7-9 and TRBJ2-7; D is perhaps TRBD1 (5 bases). The CDR3 spans 14 residues. In germline, CDR1 is SEHNR, CDR2 FQNEAQ (reference sequence). This CDR3 is CSSSLGGAGYEQYF. CDR3 sequence (DNA): TGTTCCAGCAGCTTAGGTGGGGCAGGTTACGAGCAGTACTTC.

V is TRBV7-8 and J is TRBJ2-1; D perhaps matches TRBD1 (5 bases). Germline lookup yields CDR1 SGHVS and CDR2 FQNEAQ. The CDR3 sequence is 16 residues long. Trimming shortened V by 4 bases and J by 9 bases, and 22 bases separated the two germline ends. The CDR3 region is CASSYNARQNSGEQFF. In DNA, the CDR3 is TGTGCCAGCAGCTATAATGCTCGACAGAATAGTGGTGAGCAGTTCTTC.

The table lists this clone with a count of one. This chain links TRBV29-1 with TRBJ2-4; TRBD1 might be the D (6 bases). CDR3 size: 12 residues. V shed 6 bases and J shed 6 bases, with 12 bases lying between them. Germline V lookup: CDR1 SQVTM, CDR2 ANQGSEA. The CDR3 reads CSVTGSGNIQYF. The CDR3, as DNA: TGCAGCGTGACAGGTTCGGGAAACATTCAGTACTTC.

This chain connects TRBV27 to TRBJ2-1; 16 positions agree with TRBD2. The CDR3 has 16 residues. Germline CDR1 and CDR2: MNHEY and SMNVEV (reference sequence). V trimming: 6 bases; J trimming: 14 bases; junction bases outside the gene matches: 13. The CDR3 here is CASSVPGLAGGPREFF. In DNA form, the CDR3 reads TGTGCCAGCAGCGTTCCGGGACTAGCGGGAGGGCCACGGGAGTTCTTC.

The V and J genes are TRBV5-1 and TRBJ2-1; 10 nucleotides line up with TRBD1. The CDR3 length is 15 residues. V shed 4 bases and J 7 bases; nucleotides not matched to a gene: 8. Germline V CDR1 and CDR2: SGHRS, YFSETQ. CDR3 sequence (DNA): TGCGCCAGCAGCCCCCGGGACAGGGGATTTAATGAGCAGTTCTTC. Protein sequence: CASSPRDRGFNEQFF.

The V call is TRBV9, the J call TRBJ2-7; TRBD1 aligns across 9 bases. Germline CDR1 is SGDLS and CDR2 is YYNGEE. CDR3 length: 13 amino acids. The V segment lost 4 bases and the J segment 4 bases; nucleotides outside the gene matches: 3. For the CDR3, the DNA is TGTGCCAGCAGCACTGGGACAGGGTACGAGCAGTACTTC. This translates into CASSTGTGYEQYF.

V is TRBV4-3 and J is TRBJ2-1; 9 bases map to TRBD2. The CDR3 has 14 residues. V gave up 3 bases and J gave up 7 bases; unmatched junction bases: 4. The germline V gene encodes CDR1 LGHNA and CDR2 YSLEER. The CDR3 reads CASSQGLAANEQFF. DNA of the CDR3: TGCGCCAGCAGCCAGGGACTAGCTGCGAATGAGCAGTTCTTC.

V gene TRBV7-6 combines with J gene TRBJ2-7; tentatively, D is TRBD1 (5 bases). The V end lost 5 bases, the J end lost 2 bases, and 19 bases lay between the germline ends. Germline CDR1 and CDR2: SGHVS and FNYEAQ. This CDR3 spans 16 amino acids. In DNA form, the CDR3 reads TGTGCCAGCAGCCTAGAGACCAGGGAATCGACCTACGAGCAGTACTTC. Encoded protein: CASSLETRESTYEQYF.

The chain links TRBV7-9 to TRBJ2-2, with 7 bases matching TRBD2. This CDR3 has 16 amino acids. V trimming: 3 bases; J trimming: 3 bases; junction bases outside the gene matches: 7. In germline, CDR1 is SEHNR, CDR2 FQNEAQ (reference sequence). This CDR3 reads CASSFPSGDDTGELFF. CDR3 nucleotide sequence: TGTGCCAGCAGCTTCCCCAGCGGGGATGACACCGGGGAGCTGTTTTTT.

The chain has TRBV5-1 and TRBJ1-1; tentative D call: TRBD1 (5 bases). This CDR3 has 16 amino acids. Trimming removed 3 bases at V and 0 bases at J, with 15 bases between. Germline CDR1 SGHRS, CDR2 YFSETQ. The CDR3 DNA sequence: TGCGCCAGCAGCTCCCAAGGAACAGGCCTGAACACTGAAGCTTTCTTT. It yields the protein CASSSQGTGLNTEAFF. Combining the CDR3 with reference TRBV5-1 and TRBJ1-1 gives the whole variable domain KAGVTQTPRYLIKTRGQQVTLSCSPISGHRSVSWYQQTPGQGLQFLFEYFSETQRNKGNFPGRFSGRQFSNSRSEMNVSTLELGDSALYLCASSSQGTGLNTEAFFGQGTRLTVV.

This sequence joins TRBV9 and TRBJ2-5; D remains unclear. This CDR3 has 15 amino acids. The V end lost 4 bases, the J end lost 0 bases, and 13 bases lay between the germline ends. The V gene's germline CDR1 is SGDLS and CDR2 YYNGEE. The CDR3 region has the DNA TGTGCCAGCAGCTTAAGCGCCGGGTACCAAGAGACCCAGTACTTC. Translating it yields CASSLSAGYQETQYF.